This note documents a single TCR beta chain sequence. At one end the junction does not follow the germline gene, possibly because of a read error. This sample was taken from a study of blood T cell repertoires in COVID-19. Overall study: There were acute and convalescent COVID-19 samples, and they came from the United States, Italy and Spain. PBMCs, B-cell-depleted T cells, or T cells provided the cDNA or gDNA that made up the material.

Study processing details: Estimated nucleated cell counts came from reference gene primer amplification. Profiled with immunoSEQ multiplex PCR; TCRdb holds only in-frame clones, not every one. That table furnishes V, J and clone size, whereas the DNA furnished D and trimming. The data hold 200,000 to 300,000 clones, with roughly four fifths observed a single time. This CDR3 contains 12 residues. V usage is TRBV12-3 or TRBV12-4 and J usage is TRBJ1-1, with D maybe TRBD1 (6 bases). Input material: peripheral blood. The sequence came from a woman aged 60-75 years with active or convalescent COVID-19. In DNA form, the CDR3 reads TGTACCAGCAGTTGGACAGACACTGAAGCTTTCTTT. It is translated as CTSSWTDTEAFF.